Shown below are 30 T cell receptor beta chains from a single sample sequenced in a study of blood T cell repertoires in COVID-19. TCRdb's table, derived via immunoSEQ multiplex PCR, lists solely in-frame clones and lacks some. The table includes more than 55,000 clones, 90% detected once. Sample: peripheral blood. These receptors all stem from a human donor with active COVID-19. The donor label of this sample is uncertain.

The chain links TRBV29-1 to TRBJ2-2; perhaps TRBD1 as D (6 bases). Germline V lookup: CDR1 SQVTM, CDR2 ANQGSEA. The CDR3 totals 13 residues. V dropped 8 bases and J dropped 4 bases, with 14 bases sitting between them. CDR3 residues: CSSRTGTTGELFF. The CDR3, as DNA: TGCAGCTCTCGAACAGGGACCACCGGGGAGCTGTTTTTT.

The chain couples TRBV7-3 to TRBJ2-3; 14 nucleotides line up with TRBD2. Germline lookup yields CDR1 SGHTA and CDR2 FQGTGA. J was trimmed by 6 bases and V by 5 bases; bases with no gene match: 4. CDR3 length: 15 amino acids. CDR3 coding DNA: TGTGCCAGCAGCCCGGGACTAGCGGGAGTCGATACGCAGTATTTT. It is translated as CASSPGLAGVDTQYF. The whole variable domain, filled in from reference TRBV7-3 and TRBJ2-3, reads GAGVSQTPSNKVTEKGKYVELRCDPISGHTALYWYRQSLGQGPEFLIYFQGTGAADDSGLPNDRFFAVRPEGSVSTLKIQRTERGDSAVYLCASSPGLAGVDTQYFGPGTRLTVL.

J is TRBJ1-3 and V is TRBV30; no clear D gene. Germline V gene data show CDR1 as GTSNPN and CDR2 as SVGIG (reference sequence). Deletions cut 1 base from V and 5 bases from J, with 15 bases between. The length of the CDR3 is 15 residues. CDR3 sequence: CAWSAGDWQRNTIYF. The CDR3 region has the DNA TGTGCCTGGAGTGCCGGCGACTGGCAGAGAAACACCATATATTTT.

The genes are TRBV4-2 and TRBJ1-1; the D is unclear. In germline, CDR1 is LGHNA, CDR2 YNFKEQ. The germline V and J ends were trimmed by 0 bases and 8 bases, with 10 bases remaining between them. CDR3 length equals 13 residues. In DNA, the CDR3 is TGTGCCAGCAGCCAAGATCGGAGTAGAGAAGCTTTCTTT. It specifies CASSQDRSREAFF.

V is TRBV4-3 and J is TRBJ2-3; unclear D gene. The CDR3 sequence is 15 residues long. V lost 0 bases and J 0 bases, leaving 7 bases between the germline ends. Germline V gene sequence: CDR1 LGHNA, CDR2 YSLEER. The CDR3 reads CASSQDWRSTDTQYF. CDR3 nucleotide sequence: TGCGCCAGCAGCCAAGATTGGCGGAGCACAGATACGCAGTATTTT.

The V call is TRBV11-3, the J call TRBJ2-7, with 8 nucleotides matching TRBD1. The CDR3 has 15 residues. J gave up 6 bases and V 2 bases, and 9 bases lay outside the gene matches. Germline V gene sequence: CDR1 SGHNT, CDR2 YENEEA. The CDR3 region is CASSLTTGVGSEQYF. The CDR3 DNA sequence: TGTGCCAGCAGCTTAACGACAGGGGTTGGCTCCGAGCAGTACTTC.

The rearrangement joins TRBV7-6 to TRBJ2-3; D is unclear. This CDR3 contains 15 residues. Trimming pared 1 base from V and 1 base from J, leaving 9 bases between. Germline CDR1 and CDR2: SGHVS and FNYEAQ. The DNA for the CDR3 is TGTGCCAGCAGCTTAGGTGGTAGTGGCACAGATACGCAGTATTTT. This gives the protein CASSLGGSGTDTQYF.

The chain has TRBV7-8 and TRBJ2-1, with 7 bases identical to TRBD2. Germline V CDR1 and CDR2: SGHVS, FQNEAQ. This CDR3 spans 16 amino acids. V shed 5 bases and J 0 bases; nucleotides not matched to a gene: 7. In DNA, the CDR3 is TGTGCCAGCAGCCCATCTAGCGGCAGCTCCTACAATGAGCAGTTCTTC. This gives the protein CASSPSSGSSYNEQFF.

The chain has TRBV27 and TRBJ2-7; D remains ambiguous. CDR1 MNHEY and CDR2 SMNVEV come from the germline V gene (reference sequence). The CDR3 spans 13 residues. With 6 bases removed from V and 3 bases from J, the gap between germline ends came to 12 bases. For the CDR3, the DNA is TGTGCCAGCAGAATTACGTACAACTACGAGCAGTACTTC. Amino acids: CASRITYNYEQYF.

V gene TRBV6-2 or TRBV6-3 combines with J gene TRBJ2-7, with a possible D match to TRBD1 (6 bases). Germline loops: CDR1 MNHEY, CDR2 SVGEGT. Trimming cost V 4 bases and J 5 bases, with 9 bases left between them. The CDR3 runs to 12 residues. CDR3 loop: CASSSTGNEQYF. CDR3 nucleotides: TGTGCCAGCAGTTCCACAGGGAACGAGCAGTACTTC.

The DNA of the CDR3 is TGTGCCAGCAGCTCTGGGGGGGTTGGGGAAGGATCCAACTATGGCTACACCTTC. Translating gives CASSSGGVGEGSNYGYTF. J is TRBJ1-2 and V is TRBV11-2; the D gene is possibly TRBD1 (5 bases). Germline CDR1 reads SGHAT; CDR2 reads FQNNGV. Between the trimmed V and J ends, which lost 4 bases and 2 bases, there was a span of 23 bases. This CDR3 has 18 residues.

The chain links TRBV7-9 to TRBJ2-3, with 10 nucleotides matching TRBD1. The CDR3 consists of 15 residues. CDR1 is SEHNR, CDR2 FQNEAQ, per germline (reference sequence). Unmatched junction bases numbered 6, after V lost 5 bases and J lost 4 bases. For the CDR3, the DNA is TGTGCCAGCAGCATGACAGGGACAGGGGCAGATACGCAGTATTTT. It specifies CASSMTGTGADTQYF.

A single count supports this clone. The rearrangement uses TRBV4-3 and TRBJ2-1; 7 bases agree with TRBD2. The germline CDR1 and CDR2 sequences are LGHNA and YSLEER. The CDR3 spans 16 residues. V lost 1 base to trimming and J lost 7 bases; unmatched junction nucleotides: 10. In DNA, the CDR3 is TGCGCCAGCAGCCAAGGGCTCGGGCTAGCGGTGAATGAGCAGTTCTTC. It encodes CASSQGLGLAVNEQFF.

V usage is TRBV11-2 and J usage is TRBJ2-3; 9 nucleotides agree with TRBD1. The CDR3 consists of 14 residues. V gave up 3 bases and J gave up 3 bases; unmatched junction bases: 1. Germline V lookup: CDR1 SGHAT, CDR2 FQNNGV. Here the CDR3 DNA reads TGTGCCAGCAGCTTGGGACAGGGAACAGATACGCAGTATTTT. The encoded protein is CASSLGQGTDTQYF. The full variable domain, with the rest looked up from reference TRBV11-2 and TRBJ2-3, is EAGVAQSPRYKIIEKRQSVAFWCNPISGHATLYWYQQILGQGPKLLIQFQNNGVVDDSQLPKDRFSAERLKGVDSTLKIQPAKLEDSAVYLCASSLGQGTDTQYFGPGTRLTVL.

This sequence joins TRBV14 and TRBJ2-1; D might be TRBD2 (6 bases). There are 15 residues in the CDR3. V was trimmed by 2 bases and J by 3 bases, leaving 11 bases between them. Looked up from germline, CDR1 is SGHDN and CDR2 is FVKESK. CDR3 nucleotide sequence: TGTGCCAGCAGCCAACCGGGACTTTACTACAATGAGCAGTTCTTC. It is translated as CASSQPGLYYNEQFF. Looking up the rest from reference TRBV14 and TRBJ2-1 gives the full variable domain: EAGVTQFPSHSVIEKGQTVTLRCDPISGHDNLYWYRRVMGKEIKFLLHFVKESKQDESGMPNNRFLAERTGGTYSTLKVQPAELEDSGVYFCASSQPGLYYNEQFFGPGTRLTVL.

V is TRBV19 and J is TRBJ2-3, with D tentatively TRBD2 (5 bases). CDR1 and CDR2 from the germline V gene are LNHDA and SQIVND (reference sequence). The CDR3 has 15 amino acids. Trimming left V 5 bases short and J 3 bases short, with 15 bases between. The CDR3 sequence is CASSLTGLGTDTQYF. DNA for the CDR3: TGTGCCAGTAGTCTCACGGGGTTGGGTACAGATACGCAGTATTTT.

The chain recombines TRBV19 with TRBJ2-7, with 7 bases identical to TRBD2. The germline gives CDR1 LNHDA, CDR2 SQIVND (reference sequence). The ends lost 6 bases at V and 6 bases at J; junction bases unmatched: 14. CDR3 size: 15 residues. CDR3 loop: CASRNRAGRLSEQYF. CDR3 in DNA: TGTGCCAGTAGGAACAGAGCGGGAAGGCTCTCCGAGCAGTACTTC.

The chain employs TRBV7-3 and TRBJ1-2, with D uncertain. The CDR3 length is 13 residues. Trimming cost V 2 bases and J 10 bases, with 14 bases left between them. Germline loops: CDR1 SGHTA, CDR2 FQGTGA. As DNA, the CDR3 is TGTGCCAGCAGCTTATCCCAAACGGGAGCCTACACCTTC. Translated: CASSLSQTGAYTF.

The chain combines TRBV10-3 with TRBJ1-4; 7 nucleotides match TRBD1. After removal of 6 bases from V and 6 bases from J, the junction contained 4 bases not matched to a gene. The CDR3 has 13 amino acids. The germline V gene encodes CDR1 ENHRY and CDR2 SYGVKD. The CDR3 region is CAISRQGDEKLFF. The CDR3 DNA reads as TGTGCCATCAGCAGACAGGGCGATGAAAAACTGTTTTTT.

The chain is built from TRBV7-2 and TRBJ1-1; D might be TRBD1 (5 bases). Trimming took off 0 bases at V and 5 bases at J, with 10 bases between the two ends. In germline, CDR1 is SGHTA, CDR2 FQGNSA. This CDR3 contains 14 residues. The DNA of the CDR3 is TGTGCCAGCAGCTTAGCCCAGGGCGGAACTGAAGCTTTCTTT. Its protein is CASSLAQGGTEAFF.

The chain couples TRBV27 to TRBJ2-3; TRBD2 agrees at 9 bases. CDR3 size: 15 residues. The junction had 5 bases not matched to a gene; V was cut back by 2 bases and J by 5 bases. Germline V gene data show CDR1 as MNHEY and CDR2 as SMNVEV (reference sequence). DNA of the CDR3: TGTGCCAGCAGTTTAAGGCTAGCGGGGTTAGATACGCAGTATTTT. This gives the protein CASSLRLAGLDTQYF.

This chain uses TRBV7-2 with TRBJ2-2; D is possibly TRBD1 or TRBD2 (6 bases each). V dropped 5 bases and J dropped 0 bases, with 13 bases sitting between them. CDR3 size: 16 residues. The germline CDR1 and CDR2 sequences are SGHTA and FQGNSA. The CDR3 spells CASSVGGPANTGELFF. The DNA of the CDR3 is TGTGCCAGCAGCGTAGGGGGGCCGGCGAACACCGGGGAGCTGTTTTTT.

The chain couples TRBV28 to TRBJ2-2; tentatively, D is TRBD2 (5 bases). Germline lookup yields CDR1 MDHEN and CDR2 SYDVKM. V shed 3 bases and J shed 0 bases, with 5 bases lying between them. The CDR3 sequence is 14 residues long. The CDR3 here is CASSFSANTGELFF. The CDR3 DNA sequence: TGTGCCAGCAGTTTTAGCGCGAACACCGGGGAGCTGTTTTTT.

The chain is built from TRBV19 and TRBJ1-5; 7 bases are a match to TRBD1. CDR1 and CDR2 (germline): LNHDA, SQIVND (reference sequence). V was clipped by 4 bases and J by 0 bases; unmatched bases: 3. This CDR3 spans 15 amino acids. In DNA form, the CDR3 reads TGTGCCAGTAGTACCGGACAGGTTAGCAATCAGCCCCAGCATTTT. It yields the protein CASSTGQVSNQPQHF.

The J gene is TRBJ1-5, the V gene TRBV19; D not certain. The CDR3 runs 15 residues. V shed 3 bases and J shed 7 bases, with 16 bases lying between them. The germline V gene encodes CDR1 LNHDA and CDR2 SQIVND (reference sequence). CDR3 coding DNA: TGTGCCAGTAGTATGCGGGCAGAGGATCACCAGCCCCAGCATTTT. As protein: CASSMRAEDHQPQHF.

The rearrangement links TRBV28 to TRBJ1-2, with D unresolved. The CDR3 extends over 14 amino acids. The germline V and J ends were trimmed by 1 base and 4 bases, with 10 bases remaining between them. The germline V gene has CDR1 MDHEN and CDR2 SYDVKM. The CDR3, as DNA: TGTGCCAGCAGTTTATCAGGTTACCCCTATGGCTACACCTTC. Translation gives CASSLSGYPYGYTF.

This clone appeared a few times. The chain is built from TRBV10-1 and TRBJ2-7; a weak D match, TRBD2 (6 bases). CDR1 is WNHNN and CDR2 is SYGVQD in the germline V gene (reference sequence). Trimming stripped 6 bases from V and 1 base from J, with 16 bases between. The CDR3 has 15 amino acids. The CDR3: CASSMIRDFSYEQYF. Here the CDR3 DNA reads TGCGCCAGCAGCATGATCCGGGACTTTTCCTACGAGCAGTACTTC.

The chain carries TRBV7-2 and TRBJ2-7, with 8 positions matching TRBD1. The CDR3 has 16 amino acids. V was pared by 0 bases and J by 7 bases, with 11 bases of the junction left unmatched. Germline V gene data show CDR1 as SGHTA and CDR2 as FQGNSA. CDR3 nucleotide sequence: TGTGCCAGCAGCTTAGCCTCCGGACAGGGTGGGGGGGAGCAGTACTTC. This encodes CASSLASGQGGGEQYF.

The CDR3: CASSELNYRGPRSYEQYF. The CDR3 region has the DNA TGTGCCAGCAGTGAGCTGAACTACAGGGGGCCGAGATCCTACGAGCAGTACTTC. The rearrangement uses TRBV2 and TRBJ2-7; the match to TRBD1 covers 9 bases. The ends lost 3 bases at V and 1 base at J; junction bases unmatched: 13. This CDR3 is built from 18 residues. Per germline, CDR1 SNHLY and CDR2 FYNNEI.

This CDR3 is CASSFGALIYEQYF. The CDR3 DNA reads as TGTGCCAGCAGTTTCGGTGCCCTGATCTACGAGCAGTACTTC. The chain combines TRBV27 with TRBJ2-7; D is uncertain. Germline CDR1 reads MNHEY; CDR2 reads SMNVEV (reference sequence). The CDR3 totals 14 residues. The V and J ends lost 3 bases and 3 bases respectively, with 12 bases between them.